This TCR beta chain comes out of a study of T cell responses to AZD1222 COVID-19 vaccine. Study summary: Second-dose recipients at about 4 or about 12 weeks were treated as one pooled group.

Assay: immunoSEQ multiplex PCR; the TCRdb copy retains only in-frame clones and omits some. The sample contains more than 95,000 clones, more than 85% of which appear only once. With regard to this clone: The antigen remains unidentified.

Overall study findings and caveats: Vaccine-associated CD4 TCRs ranged over spike, dominating at 160-218 and 743-854. Every sample of the repertoires postdated the peak T cell response. Close to half of spike-specific TCRs reportedly recognize unmutated variant regions.

There are 15 residues in the CDR3. Germline lookup yields CDR1 LNHDA and CDR2 SQIVND (reference sequence). The junction had 6 bases not matched to a gene; V was cut back by 3 bases and J by 7 bases. V and J are TRBV19 and TRBJ2-2; 9 nucleotides line up with TRBD2. The specimen comprised peripheral blood, sampled on day 0 of AZD1222 vaccination. This TCR came from an adult in good health. The CDR3 DNA is TGTGCCAGTAGTATTTCTAGCGGGAAGGTCGGGGAGCTGTTTTTT. Its protein is CASSISSGKVGELFF.